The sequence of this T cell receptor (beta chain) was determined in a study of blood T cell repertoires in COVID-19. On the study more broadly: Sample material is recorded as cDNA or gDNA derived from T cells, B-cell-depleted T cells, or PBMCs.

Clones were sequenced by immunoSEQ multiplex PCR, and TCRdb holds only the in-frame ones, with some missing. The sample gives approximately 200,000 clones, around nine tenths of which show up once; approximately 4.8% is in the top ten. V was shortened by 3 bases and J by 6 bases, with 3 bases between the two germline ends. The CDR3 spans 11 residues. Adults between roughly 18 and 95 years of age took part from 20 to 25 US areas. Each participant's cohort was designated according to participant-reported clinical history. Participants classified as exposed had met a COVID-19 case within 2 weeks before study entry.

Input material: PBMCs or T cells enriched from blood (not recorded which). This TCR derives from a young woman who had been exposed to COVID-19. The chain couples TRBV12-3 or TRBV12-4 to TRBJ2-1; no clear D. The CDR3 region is CASSFLNEQFF. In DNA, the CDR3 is TGTGCCAGCAGTTTCCTCAATGAGCAGTTCTTC.